A selection of T cell receptor beta chains follows, all from one sample in a study of cytotoxic CD8 clonotypes in ibrutinib-treated CLL. Profiling relied on immunoSEQ multiplex PCR, and the TCRdb table lists in-frame clones only, not all of them. The sample lists over 120,000 clones; more than 75% were seen once. The material was PBMCs, obtained after 24 months of ibrutinib treatment. The receptors were sampled from a human donor with chronic lymphocytic leukemia. The CDR3 runs from the conserved cysteine through the conserved F or W. The order of the fields is J gene, D gene, CDR3 length, V gene, clone size, CDR3 DNA, CDR3 protein. A D gene is named only where the DNA matches it firmly. Size is stated for part of the rows, as once, few or many counts, or as a class when the clone is expanded.

TRBJ2-1 TRBD2 20 TRBV7-6 NA TGTGCCAGCAGCTCCCTCCCTAGCGGGAGTTTTCCTTACGCCTACAATGAGCAGTTCTTC CASSSLPSGSFPYAYNEQFF
TRBJ1-3 TRBD1 16 TRBV7-2 once TGTGCCAGCATCCCAACCAGGACAGGGGCCGGAAACACCATATATTTT CASIPTRTGAGNTIYF
TRBJ2-5 TRBD1 14 TRBV28 NA TGTGCCAGCAGACAACAGGGGCACCAAGAGACCCAGTACTTC CASRQQGHQETQYF
TRBJ1-5 NA 14 TRBV6-4 NA TGTGCCAGCAGTGACTCGATTCGGTGTCAGCCCCAGCATTTT CASSDSIRCQPQHF
TRBJ1-6 TRBD1 16 TRBV5-6 NA TGTGCCAGCAGCCCACTTACAGGGGCAGGGTCTTCACCCCTCCACTTT CASSPLTGAGSSPLHF
TRBJ2-5 TRBD2 14 TRBV27 NA TGTGCCAGCAGACTAGCGGGAGAAGGAGAGACCCAGTACTTC CASRLAGEGETQYF
TRBJ1-2 NA 12 TRBV6-5 NA TGTGCCAGCAGTTACGGAGACTATGGCTACACCTTC CASSYGDYGYTF
TRBJ2-3 NA 15 TRBV19 NA TGTGCCAGTAGTATAGAATCGGCAGGCCTAGATACGCAGTATTTT CASSIESAGLDTQYF
TRBJ2-3 TRBD2 14 TRBV27 NA TGTGCCAGCAGTTTGCGGGGGGTTTTGGATACGCAGTATTTT CASSLRGVLDTQYF
TRBJ2-1 NA 12 TRBV6-6 NA TGTGCCAGCAGCCCTACTTGGGGTGAGCAGTTCTTC CASSPTWGEQFF
TRBJ2-3 NA 14 TRBV5-4 once TGTGCCAGCAGTTGGGGGTCCACCACAGATACGCAGTATTTT CASSWGSTTDTQYF
TRBJ2-7 NA 12 TRBV5-1 NA TGCGCCAGCAGCGAGCCCGGCTACGAGCAGTACTTC CASSEPGYEQYF
TRBJ2-2 NA 14 TRBV6-4 NA TGTGCCAGCAGTGAGGGGAGCCATGCCGGGGAGCTGTTTTTT CASSEGSHAGELFF
TRBJ2-1 TRBD2 14 TRBV5-6 NA TGTGCCAGCAGCCGGGGAGGCGGGGAGGGTGAGCAGTTCTTC CASSRGGGEGEQFF
TRBJ2-7 NA 15 TRBV18 NA TGTGCCAGCTCACCACCAGACAGAGGGGGCTACGAGCAGTACTTC CASSPPDRGGYEQYF
TRBJ2-5 NA 14 TRBV5-4 NA TGTGCCAGCAGCCCCACCTGGGAGTCGGAGACCCAGTACTTC CASSPTWESETQYF
TRBJ2-1 TRBD2 16 TRBV19 NA TGTGCCAGTAGTATAGCAGGCGGGAGGAGATACAATGAGCAGTTCTTC CASSIAGGRRYNEQFF
TRBJ1-2 TRBD1 14 TRBV9 NA TGTGCCAGCAGCACCGCCGGGACAGCCTTTGGCTACACCTTC CASSTAGTAFGYTF
TRBJ1-5 NA 17 TRBV18 NA TGTGCCAGCTCACCCCCTCGGGAGACACTAAGCAATCAGCCCCAGCATTTT CASSPPRETLSNQPQHF
TRBJ2-3 TRBD2 15 TRBV7-2 NA TGTGCCAGCCCCCTGGGGGGGACGCAGCTTGCTACGCAGTATTTT CASPLGGTQLATQYF
TRBJ2-7 TRBD1 16 TRBV6-4 NA TGTGCCAGCGGACGAAGGGACAGGGAGGGCTCCTACGAGCAGTACTTC CASGRRDREGSYEQYF
TRBJ1-3 NA 15 TRBV9 NA TGTGCCAGCAGCGTAGGGGTAGACTCTGGAAACACCATATATTTT CASSVGVDSGNTIYF
TRBJ1-6 NA 17 TRBV4-2 NA TGTGCCAGCAGCCAAGATCTAGGGCGGCTTAATAATTCACCCCTCCACTTT CASSQDLGRLNNSPLHF
TRBJ2-5 NA 16 TRBV6-5 NA TGTGCCAGCAGTTACTCAAGGCGGGTCAGGCAAGAGACCCAGTACTTC CASSYSRRVRQETQYF
TRBJ2-7 TRBD2 12 TRBV10-3 NA TGTGCCACCACGCGGGGGACGCGCGAGCAGTACTTC CATTRGTREQYF
TRBJ2-7 TRBD2 14 TRBV6-5 NA TGTGCCAGCAGACTAGCGGGTCACTCCTACGAGCAGTACTTC CASRLAGHSYEQYF
TRBJ1-1 NA 16 TRBV29-1 once TGCAGCGTTGAATTATTCAGGGGACCCCTGAACACTGAAGCTTTCTTT CSVELFRGPLNTEAFF